This T cell receptor beta chain was recorded in a study of Graves' ophthalmopathy and Graves' hyperthyroidism. V lost 4 bases and J 4 bases, leaving 23 bases between the germline ends. The CDR3 loop spans 16 amino acids. Germline CDR1 is DFQATT and CDR2 is SNEGSKA (reference sequence). RNA transcripts yielded amplified TCR beta CDR3 regions. HTBI-primed RT-PCR formed the first round, and a multiplex PCR formed the second. TCRdb re-derived calls from the multiplex PCR reads in MiXCR, one entry per CDR3 protein. In the table there are 200,000 to 250,000 distinct CDR3 sequences, roughly 21% of which are singletons.

This receptor was taken from a woman aged 45-65 years with Graves' ophthalmopathy. The rearrangement uses TRBV20-1 and TRBJ2-7, with a possible D match to TRBD1 (6 bases). The sample comprised peripheral blood. CDR3 protein: CSAILRDTVTSYEQYF. The CDR3 bases are TGCAGTGCTATCCTTCGGGACACCGTCACCTCTTACGAGCAGTACTTC.